These 4 T cell receptor beta chains came from one sample sequenced in a study of CD8 T cells in Susac syndrome. Random hexamers were used to reverse transcribe about 0.5 to 1 ug of RNA. Each CDR3 protein gets one entry after TCRdb re-called the immunoSEQ multiplex PCR reads with MiXCR. The sample includes some 120,000 distinct CDR3 sequences, around nine tenths of them seen just once. The specimen was CD8+ T cells from PBMCs. The source of these receptors is a human donor with multiple sclerosis.

This clonotype came up once. The rearrangement links TRBV29-1 to TRBJ2-3; D may be TRBD1 (6 bases). V was clipped by 7 bases and J by 4 bases, with 15 bases between them. The CDR3 spans 13 residues. Germline values: CDR1 SQVTM, CDR2 ANQGSEA. The CDR3 bases are TGCAGCGGGGAACAGGGTACGGCAGATACGCAGTATTTT. Translating it yields CSGEQGTADTQYF.

The chain links TRBV4-1 to TRBJ1-5, with TRBD1 identical over 8 bases. Germline lookup yields CDR1 MGHRA and CDR2 YSYEKL. CDR3 length: 14 residues. V lost 3 bases and J lost 3; bases outside the gene matches: 1. CDR3 sequence reads: CASSQDRVNQPQHF. The CDR3 bases are TGCGCCAGCAGCCAGGACAGGGTCAATCAGCCCCAGCATTTT.

The J gene is TRBJ2-7, the V gene TRBV28, with D hard to call. The V gene's germline CDR1 is MDHEN and CDR2 SYDVKM. Trimming took off 5 bases at V and 4 bases at J, with 12 bases between the two ends. The CDR3 sequence is 13 residues long. CDR3 loop: CASSLPGQYEQYF. CDR3 nucleotides: TGTGCCAGCAGTCTACCGGGTCAATACGAGCAGTACTTC.

J is TRBJ1-1 and V is TRBV19; possibly TRBD1 for D (5 bases). The length of the CDR3 is 15 residues. The V gene lost 3 bases and the J gene lost 6 bases, with 17 bases spanning the gap. The germline V gene has CDR1 LNHDA and CDR2 SQIVND (reference sequence). The CDR3 is CASSISVSRGAEAFF. CDR3 DNA: TGTGCCAGTAGTATCTCGGTATCTCGGGGGGCTGAAGCTTTCTTT.